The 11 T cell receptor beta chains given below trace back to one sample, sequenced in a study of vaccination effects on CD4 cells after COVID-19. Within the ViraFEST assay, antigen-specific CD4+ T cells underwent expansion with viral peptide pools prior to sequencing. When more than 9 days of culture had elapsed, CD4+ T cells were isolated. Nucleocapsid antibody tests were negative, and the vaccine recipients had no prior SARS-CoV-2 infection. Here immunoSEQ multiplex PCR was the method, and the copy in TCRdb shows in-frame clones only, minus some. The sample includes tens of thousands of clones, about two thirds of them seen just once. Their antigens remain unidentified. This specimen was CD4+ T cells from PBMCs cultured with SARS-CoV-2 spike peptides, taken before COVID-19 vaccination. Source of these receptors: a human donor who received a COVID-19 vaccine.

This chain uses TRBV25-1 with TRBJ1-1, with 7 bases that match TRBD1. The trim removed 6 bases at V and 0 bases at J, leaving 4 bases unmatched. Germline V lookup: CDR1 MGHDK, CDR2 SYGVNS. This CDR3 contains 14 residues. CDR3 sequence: CASRETGMNTEAFF. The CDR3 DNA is TGTGCCAGCAGAGAGACAGGGATGAACACTGAAGCTTTCTTT.

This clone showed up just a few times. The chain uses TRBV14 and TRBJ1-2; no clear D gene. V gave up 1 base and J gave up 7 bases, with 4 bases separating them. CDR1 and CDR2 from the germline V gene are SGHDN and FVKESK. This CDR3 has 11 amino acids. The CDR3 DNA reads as TGTGCCAGCAGCCAAGCAGCTGGCTACACCTTC. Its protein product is CASSQAAGYTF.

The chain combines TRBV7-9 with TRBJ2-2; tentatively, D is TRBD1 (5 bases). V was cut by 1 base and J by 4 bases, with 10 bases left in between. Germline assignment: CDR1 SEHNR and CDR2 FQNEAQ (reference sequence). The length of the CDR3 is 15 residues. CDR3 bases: TGTGCCAGCAGCTTAGTTGGGGCTTCCACCGGGGAGCTGTTTTTT. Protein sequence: CASSLVGASTGELFF.

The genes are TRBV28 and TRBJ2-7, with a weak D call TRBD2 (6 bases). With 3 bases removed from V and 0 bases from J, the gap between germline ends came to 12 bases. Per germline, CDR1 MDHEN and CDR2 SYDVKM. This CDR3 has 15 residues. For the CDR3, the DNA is TGTGCCAGCAGTTTGGGCGGGAAGAGCTCCTACGAGCAGTACTTC. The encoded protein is CASSLGGKSSYEQYF.

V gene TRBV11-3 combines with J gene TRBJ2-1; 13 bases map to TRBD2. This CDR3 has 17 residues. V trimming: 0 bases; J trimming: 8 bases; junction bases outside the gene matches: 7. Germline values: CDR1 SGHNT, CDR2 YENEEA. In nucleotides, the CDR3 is TGTGCCAGCAGCTTAGATACTAGCGGGAGGGCAACCTATGAGCAGTTCTTC. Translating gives CASSLDTSGRATYEQFF.

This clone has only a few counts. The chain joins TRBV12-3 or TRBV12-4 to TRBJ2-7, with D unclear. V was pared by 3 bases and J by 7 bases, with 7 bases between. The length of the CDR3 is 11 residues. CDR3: CASSFGWEQYF. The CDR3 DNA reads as TGTGCCAGCAGTTTTGGTTGGGAGCAGTACTTC.

CDR3 coding DNA: TGCGCCAGCAGCTTGGAGGGCAGGGGGCTGGATACGCAGTATTTT. It yields the protein CASSLEGRGLDTQYF. V usage is TRBV5-1 and J usage is TRBJ2-3; 8 bases are a match to TRBD1. Germline V gene sequence: CDR1 SGHRS, CDR2 YFSETQ. The J segment lost 6 bases and the V segment lost 0 bases, leaving 6 bases of the junction unmatched. This CDR3 has 15 residues.

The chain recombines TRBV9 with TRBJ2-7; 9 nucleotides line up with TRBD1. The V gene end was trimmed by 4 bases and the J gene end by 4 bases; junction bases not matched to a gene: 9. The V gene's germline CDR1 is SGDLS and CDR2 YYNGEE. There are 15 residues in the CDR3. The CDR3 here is CASSSRTGEIYEQYF. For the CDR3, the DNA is TGTGCCAGCAGCTCAAGGACAGGGGAGATTTACGAGCAGTACTTC.

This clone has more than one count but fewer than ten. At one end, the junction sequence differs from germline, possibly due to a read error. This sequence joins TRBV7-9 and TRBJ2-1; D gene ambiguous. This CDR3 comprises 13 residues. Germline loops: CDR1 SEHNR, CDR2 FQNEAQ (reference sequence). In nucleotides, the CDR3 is TGTGCCAGCACCAGCTTAAGGCAGGCCGTGGGGATCTTC. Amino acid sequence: CASTSLRQAVGIF.

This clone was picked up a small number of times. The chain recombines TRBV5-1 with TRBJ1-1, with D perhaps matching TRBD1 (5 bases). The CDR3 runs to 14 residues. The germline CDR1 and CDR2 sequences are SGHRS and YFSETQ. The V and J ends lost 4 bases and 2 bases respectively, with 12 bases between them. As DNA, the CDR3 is TGCGCCAGCAGCCCCTGGGGGGGAAACACTGAAGCTTTCTTT. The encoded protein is CASSPWGGNTEAFF.

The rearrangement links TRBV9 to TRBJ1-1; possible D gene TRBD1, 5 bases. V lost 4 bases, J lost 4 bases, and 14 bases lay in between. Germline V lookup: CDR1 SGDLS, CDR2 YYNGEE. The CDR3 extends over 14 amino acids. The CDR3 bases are TGTGCCAGCAGCCCCCGGGGGACGGGCACTGAAGCTTTCTTT. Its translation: CASSPRGTGTEAFF.